These 10 T cell receptor beta chains were all obtained from the same sample, sequenced in a study of blood T cell repertoires in COVID-19. The assay was immunoSEQ multiplex PCR, and TCRdb's table has in-frame clones only and misses some. The sample gives about 34,000 clones, around 73% of which show up once; 7.4% is in the top ten. The sample taken for sequencing was peripheral blood. The receptors were sampled from a woman aged 60-70 years with acute or convalescent COVID-19.

Comment on this clone: The junction does not match germline at one end; this may be a read error. The chain links TRBV11-2 to TRBJ2-3, with 8 positions matching TRBD2. Germline lookup yields CDR1 SGHAT and CDR2 FQNNGV. This CDR3 is built from 14 residues. The CDR3 bases are TGTGCCAGCAGTTTAGGGACGGGGGGGGATACGCAGTATTTT. Encoded protein: CASSLGTGGDTQYF.

The V gene is TRBV3-1 (or the pseudogene TRBV3-2), the J gene TRBJ1-3; TRBD1 is a possible D gene (6 bases). CDR1 and CDR2 from the germline V gene are LGHDT and YNNKEL (reference sequence). CDR3 length: 13 amino acids. V was clipped by 8 bases and J by 3 bases, with 11 bases between them. CDR3 region: CASAPDSGNTIYF. CDR3 bases: TGTGCCAGCGCGCCGGACAGTGGAAACACCATATATTTT.

This clone has just one count. This chain joins TRBV6-5 and TRBJ1-2; a possible D gene is TRBD1 (5 bases). V dropped 6 bases and J dropped 7 bases, with 18 bases sitting between them. From germline, CDR1 is MNHEY and CDR2 SVGAGI. The CDR3 totals 14 residues. The DNA of the CDR3 is TGTGCCAGCAGCTACGCGCAGGGAGGCCCTGGCTACACCTTC. This translates into CASSYAQGGPGYTF.

The chain recombines TRBV18 with TRBJ2-7, with TRBD1 identical over 7 bases. From germline, CDR1 is KGHSH and CDR2 LQKENI. The CDR3 consists of 14 residues. V was clipped by 1 base and J by 4 bases; unmatched bases: 4. The chain's CDR3 is CASSPQGARYEQYF. The DNA of the CDR3 is TGTGCCAGCTCACCACAGGGGGCTCGGTACGAGCAGTACTTC.

The J gene is TRBJ1-5, the V gene TRBV2; TRBD1 matches at 7 bases. V lost 6 bases to trimming and J lost 0 bases; unmatched junction nucleotides: 11. Germline lookup yields CDR1 SNHLY and CDR2 FYNNEI. The CDR3 spans 17 residues. The CDR3 DNA reads TGTGCCAGCAGCGCAGAGACAGGGAGGAATAGCAATCAGCCCCAGCATTTT. This translates into CASSAETGRNSNQPQHF.

V usage is TRBV4-1 and J usage is TRBJ2-1, with 7 bases matching TRBD1. The ends lost 6 bases at V and 9 bases at J; junction bases unmatched: 8. Germline CDR1 and CDR2: MGHRA and YSYEKL. The CDR3 extends over 13 amino acids. The CDR3 sequence is CASRPTPGGEQFF. CDR3 nucleotide sequence: TGCGCCAGCAGACCTACTCCAGGGGGTGAGCAGTTCTTC.

V gene TRBV11-3 combines with J gene TRBJ2-5, with 8 positions matching TRBD1. From germline, CDR1 is SGHNT and CDR2 YENEEA. The CDR3 sequence is 13 residues long. J lost 5 bases, V lost 3 bases, and 2 bases had no gene match. This CDR3 is CASSFNRGETQYF. The DNA for the CDR3 is TGTGCCAGCAGCTTTAACAGGGGGGAGACCCAGTACTTC.

This clone was detected only once. This rearrangement joins TRBV5-1 to TRBJ2-7; 8 nucleotides match TRBD1. The junction had 7 bases not matched to a gene; V was cut back by 5 bases and J by 3 bases. Germline V gene lookup returns CDR1 SGHRS and CDR2 YFSETQ. This CDR3 is 14 amino acids long. CDR3 protein: CASRPRQGSYEQYF. In DNA, the CDR3 is TGCGCCAGCAGACCTCGACAGGGGAGCTACGAGCAGTACTTC.

The V call is TRBV5-6, the J call TRBJ2-7; perhaps TRBD2 as D (6 bases). The CDR3 totals 14 residues. Germline lookup yields CDR1 SGHDT and CDR2 YYEEEE. V dropped 0 bases and J dropped 3 bases, with 10 bases sitting between them. The CDR3 bases are TGTGCCAGCAGCTTGGCCGCCGGGGGCTACGAGCAGTACTTC. Protein product: CASSLAAGGYEQYF.

The CDR3 DNA is TGTGCCTGGAGACCGGGACAGGGAACTGAAGCTTTCTTT. Amino acid sequence: CAWRPGQGTEAFF. This chain connects TRBV30 to TRBJ1-1, with 9 bases fitting TRBD1. Germline V gives CDR1 GTSNPN, CDR2 SVGIG (reference sequence). The CDR3 contains 13 residues. With 3 bases clipped from V and 5 bases from J, the junction kept 4 bases outside the gene matches.